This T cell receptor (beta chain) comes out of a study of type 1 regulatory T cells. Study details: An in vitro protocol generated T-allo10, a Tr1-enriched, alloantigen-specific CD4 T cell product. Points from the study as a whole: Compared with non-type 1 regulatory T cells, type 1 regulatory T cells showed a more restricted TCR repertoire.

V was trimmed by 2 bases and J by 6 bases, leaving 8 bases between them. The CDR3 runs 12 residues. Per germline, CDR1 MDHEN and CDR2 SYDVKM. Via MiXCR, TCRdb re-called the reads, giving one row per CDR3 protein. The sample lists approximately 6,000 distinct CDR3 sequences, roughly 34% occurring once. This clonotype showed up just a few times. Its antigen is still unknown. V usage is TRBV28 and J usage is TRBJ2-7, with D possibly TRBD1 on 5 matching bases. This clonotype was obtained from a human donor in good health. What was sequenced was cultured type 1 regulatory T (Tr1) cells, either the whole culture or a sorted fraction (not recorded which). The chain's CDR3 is CASSLVTGEQYF. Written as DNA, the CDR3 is TGTGCCAGCAGTTTAGTAACAGGCGAGCAGTACTTC.